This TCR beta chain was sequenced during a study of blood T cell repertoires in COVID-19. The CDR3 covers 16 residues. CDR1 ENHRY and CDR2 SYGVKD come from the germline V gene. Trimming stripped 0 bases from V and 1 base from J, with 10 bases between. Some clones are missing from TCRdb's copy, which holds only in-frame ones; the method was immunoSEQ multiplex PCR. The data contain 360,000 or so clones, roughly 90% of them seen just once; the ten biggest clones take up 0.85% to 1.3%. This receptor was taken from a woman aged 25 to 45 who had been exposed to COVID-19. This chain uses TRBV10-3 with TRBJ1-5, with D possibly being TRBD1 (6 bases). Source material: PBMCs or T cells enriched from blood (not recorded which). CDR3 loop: CAISESLGASNQPQHF. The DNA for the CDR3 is TGTGCCATCAGTGAGTCGCTGGGGGCGAGCAATCAGCCCCAGCATTTT.